This note documents a single TCR beta chain sequence. This sample stems from a study of blood T cell repertoires in COVID-19. About the study: Spain, Italy and the United States supplied samples that represented acute and convalescent COVID-19.

CDR1 and CDR2 (germline): MNHEY, SVGEGT. The CDR3 runs to 17 residues. The ends lost 0 bases at V and 1 base at J; junction bases unmatched: 6. Assignments of participants to cohorts depended upon their own reported clinical history. Symptom resolution, clearance, or two negative PCRs marked donors in Cohort 3 as recovered. Method: immunoSEQ multiplex PCR; TCRdb's copy keeps in-frame clones and lacks some. This table holds a few hundred thousand clones, 89% found once. The chain has TRBV6-2 or TRBV6-3 and TRBJ2-5; 9 nucleotides align to TRBD2. The receptor was derived from a woman aged 35 to 49 who had recovered from COVID-19. Sequencing was done on a sample of PBMCs or T cells enriched from blood (not recorded which). The CDR3 DNA is TGTGCCAGCAGTTACTCTGGTTTACTAGCGGGCCAAGAGACCCAGTACTTC. Translation: CASSYSGLLAGQETQYF.